Listed below are T cell receptor beta chains from one sample, sequenced in a study of T-cell memory formation after mild COVID-19. MiXCR, run by TCRdb on the 5' RACE reads, gives a single entry per CDR3 protein. The table has hundreds of thousands of distinct CDR3 sequences, 15% to 20% seen once. Sequenced input: PBMCs or a T cell subset sorted from them (not recorded which). These receptors all stem from an adult woman who had mild COVID-19 (a few samples of this study predate the infection). Cell type and time point are not known. The CDR3 runs from the conserved cysteine through the conserved F or W. The order of the fields is D gene, J gene, clone size, V gene, CDR3 protein, CDR3 DNA. D genes are given only for firm matches. Only part of the rows carry a size: once, few, many, or a class if the clone is expanded.

TRBD2 | TRBJ2-5 | few | TRBV5-1 | CASSLGSGDHQETQYF | TGCGCCAGCAGCTTGGGTAGCGGGGACCATCAAGAGACCCAGTACTTC
- | TRBJ2-3 | few | TRBV12-3/TRBV12-4 | CASSLSGGTQYF | TGTGCCAGCAGTTTATCAGGTGGCACGCAGTATTTT
TRBD2 | TRBJ2-1 | few | TRBV7-9 | CASSFVPRGEGRYNEQFF | TGTGCCAGCAGCTTTGTACCCCGGGGGGAGGGCCGGTACAATGAGCAGTTCTTC
- | TRBJ2-7 | few | TRBV19 | CASSPTDRSSYEQYF | TGTGCCAGTAGTCCAACCGACAGAAGCTCCTACGAGCAGTACTTC
TRBD2 | TRBJ2-7 | few | TRBV20-1 | CSAQGLAVSYEQYF | TGCAGTGCGCAAGGACTAGCGGTTTCCTACGAGCAGTACTTC
- | TRBJ1-6 | few | TRBV7-9 | CASSSTGSGSYNSPLHF | TGTGCCAGCAGCTCAACAGGGTCCGGCTCCTATAATTCACCCCTCCACTTT
TRBD1 | TRBJ1-2 | many | TRBV12-3/TRBV12-4 | CASSPPGQNYGYTF | TGTGCCAGCAGTCCCCCGGGACAGAACTATGGCTACACCTTC
TRBD2 | TRBJ2-2 | - | TRBV7-2 | CASSVTSVGTGELFF | TGTGCCAGCAGCGTGACTAGCGTTGGCACCGGGGAGCTGTTTTTT
- | TRBJ2-2 | many | TRBV15 | CATSRDKGGPGELFF | TGTGCCACCAGCAGAGATAAGGGAGGCCCCGGGGAGCTGTTTTTT
TRBD2 | TRBJ2-3 | few | TRBV4-3 | CASSQDHLGLGSTDTQYF | TGCGCCAGCAGCCAAGATCATTTGGGACTAGGTAGCACAGATACGCAGTATTTT
TRBD1 | TRBJ1-1 | few | TRBV29-1 | CSVSRGALQGEYTEAFF | TGCAGCGTGTCCCGAGGGGCCCTTCAGGGGGAATACACTGAAGCTTTCTTT
- | TRBJ2-1 | - | TRBV12-3/TRBV12-4 | CASSHGTNNEQFF | TGTGCCAGCAGCCATGGGACCAACAATGAGCAGTTCTTC
- | TRBJ2-3 | few | TRBV15 | CATREGRTDTQYF | TGTGCCACCAGGGAGGGGCGCACAGATACGCAGTATTTT
- | TRBJ2-2 | few | TRBV6-1 | CASSERAGRVTGELFF | TGTGCCAGCAGTGAACGCGCGGGAAGAGTCACCGGGGAGCTGTTTTTT
TRBD1 | TRBJ2-7 | few | TRBV5-1 | CASSRVGQGDYEQYF | TGCGCCAGCAGCCGGGTGGGACAGGGGGACTACGAGCAGTACTTC
- | TRBJ1-2 | - | TRBV7-2 | CASSSDTSAFTGYTF | TGTGCCAGCAGCTCCGATACGTCGGCCTTCACTGGCTACACCTTC
- | TRBJ1-1 | - | TRBV6-5 | CASSYSLPVTEAFF | TGTGCCAGCAGTTACTCGTTGCCGGTCACTGAAGCTTTCTTT
- | TRBJ2-2 | many | TRBV3-1 | CASSQALVGELFF | TGTGCCAGCAGCCAAGCCCTTGTCGGGGAGCTGTTTTTT
TRBD2 | TRBJ2-3 | - | TRBV9 | CASSVVPGGQGDTQYF | TGTGCCAGCAGCGTAGTACCGGGGGGGCAGGGAGATACGCAGTATTTT
- | TRBJ2-7 | - | TRBV5-5 | CASSPQGGATYEQYF | TGTGCCAGCAGCCCCCAGGGGGGTGCTACCTACGAGCAGTACTTC
- | TRBJ1-1 | - | TRBV19 | CASSPSVPGNTEAFF | TGTGCCAGTAGTCCTAGCGTTCCAGGGAACACTGAAGCTTTCTTT
TRBD1 | TRBJ1-4 | - | TRBV12-3/TRBV12-4 | CASKTVSGQYNEKLFF | TGTGCCAGCAAGACTGTTTCGGGACAGTATAATGAAAAACTGTTTTTT
- | TRBJ2-1 | - | TRBV20-1 | CSASRIEQFF | TGCAGTGCTAGTCGGATTGAGCAGTTCTTC
- | TRBJ1-4 | few | TRBV3-1 | CASFANEKLFF | TGTGCCAGCTTCGCTAATGAAAAACTGTTTTTT
TRBD2 | TRBJ2-1 | - | TRBV5-1 | CASRPSGSSYNEQFF | TGCGCCAGCAGGCCTAGCGGGAGCTCCTACAATGAGCAGTTCTTC
- | TRBJ2-1 | - | TRBV27 | CASSLSLRWRVPSYNEQFF | TGTGCCAGCAGTTTATCCCTCCGTTGGCGAGTCCCATCCTACAATGAGCAGTTCTTC
- | TRBJ2-7 | few | TRBV10-2 | CASKPKGSAHEQYF | TGCGCCAGCAAGCCTAAGGGTTCCGCCCACGAGCAGTACTTC
TRBD2 | TRBJ2-4 | - | TRBV5-1 | CASSLARAGLAGVGGDIQYF | TGCGCCAGCAGCTTGGCCAGAGCGGGACTAGCGGGAGTCGGGGGTGACATTCAGTACTTC
- | TRBJ2-1 | - | TRBV10-3 | CAISEPGPRKDEQFF | TGTGCCATCAGTGAGCCCGGACCTCGTAAGGATGAGCAGTTCTTC